The TCR beta chain described here comes from a study of blood T cell repertoires in COVID-19. In the study overall: The analysed material was cDNA or gDNA that came from T cells, B-cell-depleted T cells, or PBMCs.

V was clipped by 1 base and J by 2 bases; unmatched bases: 7. The CDR3 is made up of 16 amino acids. Per germline, CDR1 LGHNA and CDR2 YNFKEQ. Assay used: immunoSEQ multiplex PCR; TCRdb lists only in-frame clones, some missing. The sample consists of 250,000 or so clones, 84% of them appearing once. The TCR was taken from a woman aged 40 to 50 who had recovered from COVID-19. What was sequenced was peripheral blood. V gene TRBV4-2 combines with J gene TRBJ2-7, with TRBD2 matching 8 bases. The CDR3 region is CASSQVGGSGTYEQYF. CDR3 sequence (DNA): TGTGCCAGCAGCCAAGTAGGGGGTAGCGGGACCTACGAGCAGTACTTC.